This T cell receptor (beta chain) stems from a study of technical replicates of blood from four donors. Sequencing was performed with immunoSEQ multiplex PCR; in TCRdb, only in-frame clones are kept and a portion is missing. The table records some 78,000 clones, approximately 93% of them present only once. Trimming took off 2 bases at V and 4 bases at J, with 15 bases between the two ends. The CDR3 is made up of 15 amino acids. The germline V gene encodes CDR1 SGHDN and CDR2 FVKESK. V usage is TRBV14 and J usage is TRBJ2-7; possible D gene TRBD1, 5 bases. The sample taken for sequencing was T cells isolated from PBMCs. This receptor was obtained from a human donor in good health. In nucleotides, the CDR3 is TGTGCCAGCAGCCAAAGGAGACAGATTATGTACGAGCAGTACTTC. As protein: CASSQRRQIMYEQYF.